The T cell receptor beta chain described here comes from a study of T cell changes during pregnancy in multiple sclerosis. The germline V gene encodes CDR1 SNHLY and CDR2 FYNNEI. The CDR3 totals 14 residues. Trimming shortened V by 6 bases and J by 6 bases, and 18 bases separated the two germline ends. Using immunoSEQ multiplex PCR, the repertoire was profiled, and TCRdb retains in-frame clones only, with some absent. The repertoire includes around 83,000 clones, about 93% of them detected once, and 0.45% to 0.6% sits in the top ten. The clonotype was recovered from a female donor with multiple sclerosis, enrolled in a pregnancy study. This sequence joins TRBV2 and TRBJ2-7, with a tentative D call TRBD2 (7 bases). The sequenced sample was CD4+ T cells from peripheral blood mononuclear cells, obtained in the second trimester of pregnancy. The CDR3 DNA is TGTGCCAGCAGATCGGGGGTGCGGGGGCTCGAGCAGTACTTC. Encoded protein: CASRSGVRGLEQYF.